A selection of T cell receptor beta chains follows, all from one sample in a study of cytomegalovirus exposure and HLA in healthy donors. The repertoire was sequenced with immunoSEQ multiplex PCR; TCRdb's copy has only in-frame clones and lacks some. The sample includes about 130,000 clones, roughly 83% seen only once; the top ten take roughly 20%. Source material: PBMCs. Receptors were obtained from a man younger than 35 in good health and CMV-seropositive. The CDR3 runs from the conserved cysteine through the conserved F or W. The order of the fields is CDR3 DNA, CDR3 protein, V gene, J gene, clone size, D gene. The D gene is left open where the match is weak. Part of the rows lack a size; the others show once, few, many or a class for expanded clones.

CDR3 DNA: TGTGCCAGCAGTGTGGTCGTGGGGACTAGCGGGGGGGCAAAGGAGACCCAGTACTTC
CDR3 protein: CASSVVVGTSGGAKETQYF
V gene: TRBV6-1
J gene: TRBJ2-5
clone size: -
D gene: TRBD2

CDR3 DNA: TGCGCCAGCAGCCAAGAAGGGCCCGGGAACTATAATTCACCCCTCCACTTT
CDR3 protein: CASSQEGPGNYNSPLHF
V gene: TRBV4-1
J gene: TRBJ1-6
clone size: -
D gene: -

CDR3 DNA: TGTGCCAGCAGTTCCCCCATACAGGGAGACTATGGCTACACCTTC
CDR3 protein: CASSSPIQGDYGYTF
V gene: TRBV28
J gene: TRBJ1-2
clone size: -
D gene: -

CDR3 DNA: TGTGCCAGCAGTGGCCAGGGGGGTTTGGCCGGGGAGCTGTTTTTT
CDR3 protein: CASSGQGGLAGELFF
V gene: TRBV6-1
J gene: TRBJ2-2
clone size: few
D gene: -

CDR3 DNA: TGTGCCAGCGGGGGACAGGGGAACACTGAAGCTTTCTTT
CDR3 protein: CASGGQGNTEAFF
V gene: TRBV25-1
J gene: TRBJ1-1
clone size: -
D gene: TRBD1

CDR3 DNA: TGTGCCAGCAGTTACGGACAGTCTAACACCGGGGAGCTGTTTTTT
CDR3 protein: CASSYGQSNTGELFF
V gene: TRBV6-5
J gene: TRBJ2-2
clone size: few
D gene: -

CDR3 DNA: TGCGCCAGCAGCCTCGCCCTTCCCCCCGGGACAGGGAGCTCTGGGGCCAACGTCCTGACTTTC
CDR3 protein: CASSLALPPGTGSSGANVLTF
V gene: TRBV5-1
J gene: TRBJ2-6
clone size: -
D gene: TRBD1

CDR3 DNA: TGTGCCAGCAGTTTATACGGAGGCGGGAACACTGAAGCTTTCTTT
CDR3 protein: CASSLYGGGNTEAFF
V gene: TRBV27
J gene: TRBJ1-1
clone size: -
D gene: -

CDR3 DNA: TGTGCCAGCAGTGCGGGTGAAAAACTGTTTTTT
CDR3 protein: CASSAGEKLFF
V gene: TRBV2
J gene: TRBJ1-4
clone size: once
D gene: -

CDR3 DNA: TGTGCCAGCAGTCCCAGGGGGAAGTCACCCCTCCACTTT
CDR3 protein: CASSPRGKSPLHF
V gene: TRBV6-5
J gene: TRBJ1-6
clone size: -
D gene: TRBD1

CDR3 DNA: TGTGCCACCAGCAGAGCCTCGTATGGCTACACCTTC
CDR3 protein: CATSRASYGYTF
V gene: TRBV15
J gene: TRBJ1-2
clone size: -
D gene: -

CDR3 DNA: TGTGCCAGCAGTTCGACTAGCGGGGGGGCCGCAGATACGCAGTATTTT
CDR3 protein: CASSSTSGGAADTQYF
V gene: TRBV6-4
J gene: TRBJ2-3
clone size: -
D gene: TRBD2

CDR3 DNA: TGTGCCAGCAGTTACAGCTCAGCGGGCTACGAGCAGTACTTC
CDR3 protein: CASSYSSAGYEQYF
V gene: TRBV6-6
J gene: TRBJ2-7
clone size: -
D gene: -

CDR3 DNA: TGTGCCAGCAGTTTAACGGGGGCGGCTAGCGGGGCCTTAAGCTCCTACAATGAGCAGTTCTTC
CDR3 protein: CASSLTGAASGALSSYNEQFF
V gene: TRBV28
J gene: TRBJ2-1
clone size: -
D gene: TRBD2

CDR3 DNA: TGTGCCAGCAGCACGGCCTCCGGGTGGCCCGATGAGCAGTTCTTC
CDR3 protein: CASSTASGWPDEQFF
V gene: TRBV27
J gene: TRBJ2-1
clone size: -
D gene: -

CDR3 DNA: TGTGCCATCCCCGGGAAGGCGGACTCCCGCCAAGAAGCTTTCTTT
CDR3 protein: CAIPGKADSRQEAFF
V gene: TRBV19
J gene: TRBJ1-1
clone size: -
D gene: -

CDR3 DNA: TGCGCCAGCAGCTTGGAGGGACAGGGGATGGGAGTCTCTGGAAACACCATATATTTT
CDR3 protein: CASSLEGQGMGVSGNTIYF
V gene: TRBV5-1
J gene: TRBJ1-3
clone size: -
D gene: TRBD1

CDR3 DNA: TGTGCCTGGAGTGTACAGGGTGACACTGAAGCTTTCTTT
CDR3 protein: CAWSVQGDTEAFF
V gene: TRBV30
J gene: TRBJ1-1
clone size: -
D gene: -

CDR3 DNA: TGCGCCAGCAGCCAAGATGCCCGGGACTTCTCCTACGAGCAGTACTTC
CDR3 protein: CASSQDARDFSYEQYF
V gene: TRBV4-1
J gene: TRBJ2-7
clone size: -
D gene: -

CDR3 DNA: TGTGCCAGCAGTTACTCAAATAGGGAGGGGAACACTGAAGCTTTCTTT
CDR3 protein: CASSYSNREGNTEAFF
V gene: TRBV6-5
J gene: TRBJ1-1
clone size: -
D gene: -

CDR3 DNA: TGTGCCAGTAGTCACGGGGACACCGCCTACAATGAGCAGTTCTTC
CDR3 protein: CASSHGDTAYNEQFF
V gene: TRBV18
J gene: TRBJ2-1
clone size: -
D gene: -

CDR3 DNA: TGTGCCAGCAGCTTGGGCCCAGGGGGCGTAACCTACGAGCAGTACTTC
CDR3 protein: CASSLGPGGVTYEQYF
V gene: TRBV5-6
J gene: TRBJ2-7
clone size: -
D gene: TRBD1

CDR3 DNA: TGTGCCAGCAGCTTATACGGGGCTGGAAACACCATATATTTT
CDR3 protein: CASSLYGAGNTIYF
V gene: TRBV7-3
J gene: TRBJ1-3
clone size: -
D gene: -

CDR3 DNA: TGTGCCAGCAGTGAGGGGAGGACGGGGAGTTCACCCCTCCACTTT
CDR3 protein: CASSEGRTGSSPLHF
V gene: TRBV2
J gene: TRBJ1-6
clone size: -
D gene: -

CDR3 DNA: TGTGCCAGCAGTCGGGGGGGAGTAACAGGGGCCCAAAGCTCCTACGAGCAGTACTTC
CDR3 protein: CASSRGGVTGAQSSYEQYF
V gene: TRBV28
J gene: TRBJ2-7
clone size: -
D gene: -

CDR3 DNA: TGTGCCAGCAGAGGGGGATCGCTCACCGGGGAGCTGTTTTTT
CDR3 protein: CASRGGSLTGELFF
V gene: TRBV14
J gene: TRBJ2-2
clone size: -
D gene: -

CDR3 DNA: TGTGCCAGCAGCATACTTGGAGGGATGGAGTTTCAGCCCCAGCATTTT
CDR3 protein: CASSILGGMEFQPQHF
V gene: TRBV6-6
J gene: TRBJ1-5
clone size: -
D gene: -

CDR3 DNA: TGCGCCAGCAGCTTGGCCGAGGGTTACGAGCAGTACTTC
CDR3 protein: CASSLAEGYEQYF
V gene: TRBV5-1
J gene: TRBJ2-7
clone size: -
D gene: -

CDR3 DNA: TGTGCCAGCAGCGGGTCCGGGACTAGCGGCGTTGGACCTTACGAGCAGTACTTC
CDR3 protein: CASSGSGTSGVGPYEQYF
V gene: TRBV7-8
J gene: TRBJ2-7
clone size: -
D gene: TRBD2

CDR3 DNA: TGTGCCAGCAGTGAAGCTGACAACAGGCTCCACGAGCAGTACTTC
CDR3 protein: CASSEADNRLHEQYF
V gene: TRBV2
J gene: TRBJ2-7
clone size: -
D gene: -

CDR3 DNA: TGTGCCAGCAACCCGGGACAGGTGAACACCGGGGAGCTGTTTTTT
CDR3 protein: CASNPGQVNTGELFF
V gene: TRBV5-8
J gene: TRBJ2-2
clone size: -
D gene: TRBD1

CDR3 DNA: TGTGCCAGCAGCAACCCAGCAGGGGAGACCACAGATACGCAGTATTTT
CDR3 protein: CASSNPAGETTDTQYF
V gene: TRBV28
J gene: TRBJ2-3
clone size: -
D gene: -

CDR3 DNA: TGTGCCAGCAGCCCCGTCTCCGGAGATACGCAGTATTTT
CDR3 protein: CASSPVSGDTQYF
V gene: TRBV7-3
J gene: TRBJ2-3
clone size: -
D gene: -

CDR3 DNA: TGTGCCAGCAGCGAGGCGGGGACAGAATTCCCAACTAATGAAAAACTGTTTTTT
CDR3 protein: CASSEAGTEFPTNEKLFF
V gene: TRBV5-6
J gene: TRBJ1-4
clone size: -
D gene: TRBD1

CDR3 DNA: TGCGCCAGCAGCACCGGACAGGGCAGTATCATGAACACTGAAGCTTTCTTT
CDR3 protein: CASSTGQGSIMNTEAFF
V gene: TRBV5-1
J gene: TRBJ1-1
clone size: -
D gene: TRBD1

CDR3 DNA: TGTGCCAGCAGCTTAGTCGAAGAAGCCTACTATGGCTACACCTTC
CDR3 protein: CASSLVEEAYYGYTF
V gene: TRBV7-9
J gene: TRBJ1-2
clone size: -
D gene: -

CDR3 DNA: TGTGCCAGCAGTGGTGCCGGGACAGGGAACTATGGCTACACCTTC
CDR3 protein: CASSGAGTGNYGYTF
V gene: TRBV28
J gene: TRBJ1-2
clone size: -
D gene: TRBD1

CDR3 DNA: TGTGCCAGTAGGAAGGGGGCGATCACAGATACGCAGTATTTT
CDR3 protein: CASRKGAITDTQYF
V gene: TRBV6-6
J gene: TRBJ2-3
clone size: -
D gene: TRBD1

CDR3 DNA: TGCGCCAGCAGCTTGGGACTAGCGGGGGGATCAGATACGCAGTATTTT
CDR3 protein: CASSLGLAGGSDTQYF
V gene: TRBV5-1
J gene: TRBJ2-3
clone size: -
D gene: TRBD2

CDR3 DNA: TGCAGCGTTGTTCAGGGGACCTATGGCTACACCTTC
CDR3 protein: CSVVQGTYGYTF
V gene: TRBV29-1
J gene: TRBJ1-2
clone size: -
D gene: -

CDR3 DNA: TGTGCCAGTAGTACAGGGGACGGCTACACCTTC
CDR3 protein: CASSTGDGYTF
V gene: TRBV19
J gene: TRBJ1-2
clone size: -
D gene: -

CDR3 DNA: TGTGCCAGCAGTGAAGCGAGCGGGGGAAAGACCCAGTACTTC
CDR3 protein: CASSEASGGKTQYF
V gene: TRBV6-1
J gene: TRBJ2-5
clone size: -
D gene: TRBD2

CDR3 DNA: TGTGCCAGCACGCCCCTCCGGGGCACCGGGGAGCTGTTTTTT
CDR3 protein: CASTPLRGTGELFF
V gene: TRBV6-6
J gene: TRBJ2-2
clone size: -
D gene: -

CDR3 DNA: TGTGCCTGGAGGGTAGCGGGGGGCGAGTACGAGCAGTACTTC
CDR3 protein: CAWRVAGGEYEQYF
V gene: TRBV30
J gene: TRBJ2-7
clone size: few
D gene: TRBD2

CDR3 DNA: TGTGCCAGCTCACCTAGTGAAAAACTGTTTTTT
CDR3 protein: CASSPSEKLFF
V gene: TRBV18
J gene: TRBJ1-4
clone size: -
D gene: -

CDR3 DNA: TGTGCCAGCAGCTCCGGGACAGGGGGGTACGAGCAGTACTTC
CDR3 protein: CASSSGTGGYEQYF
V gene: TRBV5-4
J gene: TRBJ2-7
clone size: -
D gene: TRBD1

CDR3 DNA: TGTGCCAGCAGTGAAATGGCCTTAGAAAAACTGTTTTTT
CDR3 protein: CASSEMALEKLFF
V gene: TRBV2
J gene: TRBJ1-4
clone size: -
D gene: -

CDR3 DNA: TGTGCCAGCAGCGCGACAGGGGGTAGCTCTGGAAACACCATATATTTT
CDR3 protein: CASSATGGSSGNTIYF
V gene: TRBV9
J gene: TRBJ1-3
clone size: -
D gene: TRBD1

CDR3 DNA: TGTGCCAGCAGTTCCCCTGGCAGGGCGGGAAACACCATATATTTT
CDR3 protein: CASSSPGRAGNTIYF
V gene: TRBV28
J gene: TRBJ1-3
clone size: -
D gene: -

CDR3 DNA: TGTGCCAGCAGCACCGGGGTGGCCACTGAAGCTTTCTTT
CDR3 protein: CASSTGVATEAFF
V gene: TRBV6-5
J gene: TRBJ1-1
clone size: -
D gene: -

CDR3 DNA: TGTGCCAGCAGCTTAAGCAGGGATAATGAGCAGTTCTTC
CDR3 protein: CASSLSRDNEQFF
V gene: TRBV7-3
J gene: TRBJ2-1
clone size: -
D gene: -

CDR3 DNA: TGCGCCAGCAGTCATAGGACCCAGTACTTC
CDR3 protein: CASSHRTQYF
V gene: TRBV23-1
J gene: TRBJ2-5
clone size: once
D gene: -

CDR3 DNA: TGCGCCAGCAGCACAAGGGACAGAAGTAAGGGAAACTATAATTCACCCCTCCACTTT
CDR3 protein: CASSTRDRSKGNYNSPLHF
V gene: TRBV5-1
J gene: TRBJ1-6
clone size: -
D gene: TRBD1